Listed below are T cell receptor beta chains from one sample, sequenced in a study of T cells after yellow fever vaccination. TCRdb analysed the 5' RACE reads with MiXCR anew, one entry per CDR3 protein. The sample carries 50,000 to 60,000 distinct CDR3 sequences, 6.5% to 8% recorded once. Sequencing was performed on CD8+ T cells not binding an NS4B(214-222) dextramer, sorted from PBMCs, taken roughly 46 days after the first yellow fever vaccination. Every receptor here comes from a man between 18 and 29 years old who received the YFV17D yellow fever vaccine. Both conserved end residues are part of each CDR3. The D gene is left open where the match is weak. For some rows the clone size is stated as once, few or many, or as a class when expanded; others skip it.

cdr3_nt: TGTGCCAGCAGCTTAGCAGGGGCTGAAGCTTTCTTT
cdr3_aa: CASSLAGAEAFF
j_call: TRBJ1-1
d_call: -
clone_size: -
v_call: TRBV7-8

cdr3_nt: TGCGCCAGCGCGAAAGGGGCCCCCTCTGAGAACACTGAAGCTTTCTTT
cdr3_aa: CASAKGAPSENTEAFF
j_call: TRBJ1-1
d_call: -
clone_size: many
v_call: TRBV4-3

cdr3_nt: TGTGCCAGCAACGGATTTGGCAATCAGCCCCAGCATTTT
cdr3_aa: CASNGFGNQPQHF
j_call: TRBJ1-5
d_call: -
clone_size: many
v_call: TRBV12-3/TRBV12-4

cdr3_nt: TGCAGTGCAAAACAGGGGGTGGGGACCCAGTACTTC
cdr3_aa: CSAKQGVGTQYF
j_call: TRBJ2-5
d_call: TRBD1
clone_size: few
v_call: TRBV20-1

cdr3_nt: TGTGCCAGCAGCCTGGGACTAGCGGGGCCCCCTACTAGCACAGATACGCAGTATTTT
cdr3_aa: CASSLGLAGPPTSTDTQYF
j_call: TRBJ2-3
d_call: TRBD2
clone_size: -
v_call: TRBV14

cdr3_nt: TGCGCCAGCGGCGCCGGGACAGGGTCTGGAGGGGAGCTGTTTTTT
cdr3_aa: CASGAGTGSGGELFF
j_call: TRBJ2-2
d_call: TRBD1
clone_size: few
v_call: TRBV4-1

cdr3_nt: TGCAGCGTTGCCCCCTCCACAGATACGCAGTATTTT
cdr3_aa: CSVAPSTDTQYF
j_call: TRBJ2-3
d_call: -
clone_size: few
v_call: TRBV29-1

cdr3_nt: TGTGCCAGCAGTTCTGGCAGGGGCTATAATGAGCAGTTCTTC
cdr3_aa: CASSSGRGYNEQFF
j_call: TRBJ2-1
d_call: -
clone_size: -
v_call: TRBV6-5

cdr3_nt: TGTGCCAGCAGCTTGGGACAGGGGGCGCGGACTGAAGCTTTCTTT
cdr3_aa: CASSLGQGARTEAFF
j_call: TRBJ1-1
d_call: TRBD1
clone_size: few
v_call: TRBV7-9

cdr3_nt: TGCAGTGCCCCCCCCCTGGAGGGGGAAGAGACCCAGTACTTC
cdr3_aa: CSAPPLEGEETQYF
j_call: TRBJ2-5
d_call: -
clone_size: few
v_call: TRBV20-1

cdr3_nt: TGTGCCAGCAGCCAAGGGGGACAGCAAGAGACCCAGTACTTC
cdr3_aa: CASSQGGQQETQYF
j_call: TRBJ2-5
d_call: TRBD1
clone_size: many
v_call: TRBV14

cdr3_nt: TGCGCCAGCAGCCAAGCACGACAGGGAGGCGATGAGCAGTTCTTC
cdr3_aa: CASSQARQGGDEQFF
j_call: TRBJ2-1
d_call: -
clone_size: few
v_call: TRBV4-3

cdr3_nt: TGCAGTGCTAGTTCGAGCGGGGGGTACAATGAGCAGTTCTTC
cdr3_aa: CSASSSGGYNEQFF
j_call: TRBJ2-1
d_call: TRBD2
clone_size: many
v_call: TRBV20-1

cdr3_nt: TGTGCCAGCAGCTCCATAAGGCCCGGTTCTCGGGAAAACACAGATACGCAGTATTTT
cdr3_aa: CASSSIRPGSRENTDTQYF
j_call: TRBJ2-3
d_call: -
clone_size: few
v_call: TRBV11-1

cdr3_nt: TGTGCCAGCAGCCACCTGGACGGCTCCACCGGGGAGCTGTTTTTT
cdr3_aa: CASSHLDGSTGELFF
j_call: TRBJ2-2
d_call: -
clone_size: -
v_call: TRBV14

cdr3_nt: TGTGCCAGCAGATCAAGGACAGCCAGTTTGAAGACCCAGTACTTC
cdr3_aa: CASRSRTASLKTQYF
j_call: TRBJ2-5
d_call: -
clone_size: few
v_call: TRBV12-3/TRBV12-4

cdr3_nt: TGTGCCAGCGAAAGTCATATGGGTGAGCAGTTCTTC
cdr3_aa: CASESHMGEQFF
j_call: TRBJ2-1
d_call: -
clone_size: many
v_call: TRBV7-9

cdr3_nt: TGCGCCAGCAGCCAAGACGACAGTCGGAGGCCAGATACGCAGTATTTT
cdr3_aa: CASSQDDSRRPDTQYF
j_call: TRBJ2-3
d_call: -
clone_size: many
v_call: TRBV4-1

cdr3_nt: TGTGCCAGCAACTTAGGTGGTATTAGGAGCACAGATACGCAGTATTTT
cdr3_aa: CASNLGGIRSTDTQYF
j_call: TRBJ2-3
d_call: -
clone_size: few
v_call: TRBV6-1

cdr3_nt: TGCAGCGTTGTAAAGGACAGGCCGTACTTC
cdr3_aa: CSVVKDRPYF
j_call: TRBJ2-5
d_call: TRBD1
clone_size: many
v_call: TRBV29-1

cdr3_nt: TGTGCCAGCAGTCTCTCCCCAACGGTCGGGGCTTTCTTT
cdr3_aa: CASSLSPTVGAFF
j_call: TRBJ1-1
d_call: -
clone_size: -
v_call: TRBV27

cdr3_nt: TGCGCCAGCAGCGGGGTCGGGGCCCCGGGGCCGGGCAATGAGCAGTTCTTC
cdr3_aa: CASSGVGAPGPGNEQFF
j_call: TRBJ2-1
d_call: -
clone_size: -
v_call: TRBV5-1

cdr3_nt: TGTGCCAGCAGTTTTACTAGCGGGGGAGAAACCGGGGAGCTGTTTTTT
cdr3_aa: CASSFTSGGETGELFF
j_call: TRBJ2-2
d_call: TRBD2
clone_size: many
v_call: TRBV12-3/TRBV12-4

cdr3_nt: TGTGCCAGCAGTTACTCGATTGAGGGTCTAAAGGGGACAGATACGCAGTATTTT
cdr3_aa: CASSYSIEGLKGTDTQYF
j_call: TRBJ2-3
d_call: -
clone_size: -
v_call: TRBV6-5

cdr3_nt: TGTGCCAGCAGTTTCCGGGGCTCAGGGGCCAACGTCCTGACTTTC
cdr3_aa: CASSFRGSGANVLTF
j_call: TRBJ2-6
d_call: -
clone_size: -
v_call: TRBV6-2/TRBV6-3

cdr3_nt: TGTGCCAGTAGTTTCACCCGGGGAGGGTCGGTGGGCAGGGCCGGGGAGCTGTTTTTT
cdr3_aa: CASSFTRGGSVGRAGELFF
j_call: TRBJ2-2
d_call: TRBD2
clone_size: -
v_call: TRBV19

cdr3_nt: TGTGCCAGCAGCCACGGGCAAGCATATGGCTACACCTTC
cdr3_aa: CASSHGQAYGYTF
j_call: TRBJ1-2
d_call: -
clone_size: few
v_call: TRBV3-1

cdr3_nt: TGTGCCAGCAGTTTCGGGGGGAATGAGCAGTTCTTC
cdr3_aa: CASSFGGNEQFF
j_call: TRBJ2-1
d_call: TRBD2
clone_size: many
v_call: TRBV12-3/TRBV12-4

cdr3_nt: TGTGCCACCGCGGCAGGAGTTAACTATGGCTACACCTTC
cdr3_aa: CATAAGVNYGYTF
j_call: TRBJ1-2
d_call: -
clone_size: -
v_call: TRBV24-1

cdr3_nt: TGTGCCAGCAGTCCAGGGACACCGGCCACAGATACGCAGTATTTT
cdr3_aa: CASSPGTPATDTQYF
j_call: TRBJ2-3
d_call: -
clone_size: few
v_call: TRBV28

cdr3_nt: TGTGCCAGCAGTCCGGGGAATGAGCAGTTCTTC
cdr3_aa: CASSPGNEQFF
j_call: TRBJ2-1
d_call: -
clone_size: many
v_call: TRBV6-5

cdr3_nt: TGTGCCAGCAGGCCTCGACAGGGACCTGGAAACACCATATATTTT
cdr3_aa: CASRPRQGPGNTIYF
j_call: TRBJ1-3
d_call: TRBD1
clone_size: few
v_call: TRBV7-9

cdr3_nt: TGTGCCAGCTCACCATGGGACAGGATGAATGAGCAGTTCTTC
cdr3_aa: CASSPWDRMNEQFF
j_call: TRBJ2-1
d_call: TRBD1
clone_size: few
v_call: TRBV18

cdr3_nt: TGTGCCAGCAGCAGGCCCGGGGAGATAGCGGGGCAAAGAGGCACAGATACGCAGTATTTT
cdr3_aa: CASSRPGEIAGQRGTDTQYF
j_call: TRBJ2-3
d_call: TRBD2
clone_size: few
v_call: TRBV11-2

cdr3_nt: TGTGCCAGCAGCCAACTTGACAGGGTAAGGACTGAAGCTTTCTTT
cdr3_aa: CASSQLDRVRTEAFF
j_call: TRBJ1-1
d_call: TRBD1
clone_size: few
v_call: TRBV14

cdr3_nt: TGTGCCAGCAGCGGCGGGACAGGGGTTGGTGAGCAGTTCTTC
cdr3_aa: CASSGGTGVGEQFF
j_call: TRBJ2-1
d_call: TRBD1
clone_size: few
v_call: TRBV2

cdr3_nt: TGTGCCAGCAGCTTTGTGAGCCGGGGGAGCACTGAAGCTTTCTTT
cdr3_aa: CASSFVSRGSTEAFF
j_call: TRBJ1-1
d_call: -
clone_size: -
v_call: TRBV13

cdr3_nt: TGCGCCAGCAGCCTGGGACAGGAGCAGTTCTTC
cdr3_aa: CASSLGQEQFF
j_call: TRBJ2-1
d_call: TRBD1
clone_size: -
v_call: TRBV5-1

cdr3_nt: TGCGCCAGCAGCCAAGTAGGGGGGGCGTTTGGCGGCTACACCTTC
cdr3_aa: CASSQVGGAFGGYTF
j_call: TRBJ1-2
d_call: -
clone_size: few
v_call: TRBV4-3

cdr3_nt: TGCAGCGTAGGACCGGATGGCTACGAGCAGTACTTC
cdr3_aa: CSVGPDGYEQYF
j_call: TRBJ2-7
d_call: -
clone_size: many
v_call: TRBV20-1

cdr3_nt: TGTGCCAGCAGTTCTCCAGGGGATTTATTCATTGGTAGTAAGACCCAGTACTTC
cdr3_aa: CASSSPGDLFIGSKTQYF
j_call: TRBJ2-5
d_call: -
clone_size: -
v_call: TRBV12-3/TRBV12-4

cdr3_nt: TGCGCCAGCAGCTCCGGCAGACCCTACGAGCAGTACTTC
cdr3_aa: CASSSGRPYEQYF
j_call: TRBJ2-7
d_call: -
clone_size: many
v_call: TRBV5-1

cdr3_nt: TGCAGCGTTGAAGAGGCAGGGGGATTGGGGAATGAGCAGTTCTTC
cdr3_aa: CSVEEAGGLGNEQFF
j_call: TRBJ2-1
d_call: TRBD1
clone_size: few
v_call: TRBV29-1

cdr3_nt: TGTGCCACCAGCAGAGATCGAGCGGGCACTGAAGCTTTCTTT
cdr3_aa: CATSRDRAGTEAFF
j_call: TRBJ1-1
d_call: -
clone_size: many
v_call: TRBV15

cdr3_nt: TGCGCCAGCAGCTGGGACAGAAGCTACGAGCAGTACTTC
cdr3_aa: CASSWDRSYEQYF
j_call: TRBJ2-7
d_call: TRBD1
clone_size: many
v_call: TRBV5-1

cdr3_nt: TGTGCCAGCAGCCAAGACCCACAGGCCTATGGCTACACCTTC
cdr3_aa: CASSQDPQAYGYTF
j_call: TRBJ1-2
d_call: -
clone_size: many
v_call: TRBV4-2

cdr3_nt: TGTGCCAGCAGTGGAAATCCGGGCCGTGAGACAGATACGCAGTATTTT
cdr3_aa: CASSGNPGRETDTQYF
j_call: TRBJ2-3
d_call: -
clone_size: many
v_call: TRBV6-1

cdr3_nt: TGTGCCAGCAGTTTGAAGACAGGAGGGTGGGCTGAAGCTTTCTTT
cdr3_aa: CASSLKTGGWAEAFF
j_call: TRBJ1-1
d_call: -
clone_size: -
v_call: TRBV12-3/TRBV12-4

cdr3_nt: TGCAGTGCTAATGGACCCCGCGGGGGTACTTCTGGAAACACCATATATTTT
cdr3_aa: CSANGPRGGTSGNTIYF
j_call: TRBJ1-3
d_call: -
clone_size: many
v_call: TRBV20-1

cdr3_nt: TGCAGTGCTAGAGGTCATACGGGAAACACCATATATTTT
cdr3_aa: CSARGHTGNTIYF
j_call: TRBJ1-3
d_call: -
clone_size: few
v_call: TRBV20-1

cdr3_nt: TGTGCCAGCAGCTTAGCCCTGACCACAGATACGCAGTATTTT
cdr3_aa: CASSLALTTDTQYF
j_call: TRBJ2-3
d_call: -
clone_size: few
v_call: TRBV7-3